The 18 T cell receptor beta chains below all came from one sample that was sequenced in a study of naive and memory T cell subsets. An equimolar mix of two oligonucleotides served as the beta constant-region primer for TRBC1 and TRBC2. TCRdb itself ran the UMI-ligation and nested PCR reads through MiXCR, one entry per CDR3 protein. This table has roughly 140,000 distinct CDR3 sequences, over 15% appearing once. The sequenced material came from naive CD4+ T cells from blood. These receptors originate from a human donor in good health.

The chain links TRBV12-3 or TRBV12-4 to TRBJ2-5; D unclear. The CDR3 loop spans 12 amino acids. Trimming shortened V by 5 bases and J by 4 bases, and 8 bases separated the two germline ends. CDR3 protein: CASSKWRETQYF. The CDR3 region has the DNA TGTGCCAGCAGTAAGTGGAGAGAGACCCAGTACTTC.

The V call is TRBV20-1, the J call TRBJ2-1; 9 bases fit TRBD1. Germline CDR1 reads DFQATT; CDR2 reads SNEGSKA (reference sequence). Trimming at V came to 0 bases and at J to 4 bases, leaving 4 bases not matched to a gene. The CDR3 extends over 15 amino acids. This chain's CDR3 is CSARDGDRGYNEQFF. CDR3 nucleotide sequence: TGCAGTGCTAGAGACGGAGACAGGGGGTACAATGAGCAGTTCTTC.

The gene calls are TRBV11-2 and TRBJ2-7; no firm D call. The CDR3 spans 14 residues. With 5 bases removed from V and 4 bases from J, the gap between germline ends came to 15 bases. Germline V gene sequence: CDR1 SGHAT, CDR2 FQNNGV. The CDR3 nucleotides are TGTGCCAGCAGCCCGGACCTAACGGCTTACGAGCAGTACTTC. It encodes CASSPDLTAYEQYF.

The table lists this clonotype with a few counts. The V call is TRBV24-1, the J call TRBJ2-1, with D tentatively TRBD2 (6 bases). Trimming left V 3 bases short and J 2 bases short, with 16 bases between. The germline gives CDR1 KGHDR, CDR2 SFDVKD. CDR3 length equals 17 residues. The CDR3 nucleotides are TGTGCCACCAGTGATCAAGCCGGGACTTCGCCCTACAATGAGCAGTTCTTC. This sequence encodes CATSDQAGTSPYNEQFF.

This rearrangement joins TRBV5-1 to TRBJ2-3; 10 nucleotides line up with TRBD2. Germline lookup yields CDR1 SGHRS and CDR2 YFSETQ. The CDR3 runs 17 residues. The ends lost 4 bases at V and 5 bases at J; junction bases unmatched: 13. This chain's CDR3 is CASSRRSLAGEIDTQYF. DNA of the CDR3: TGCGCCAGCAGCCGACGTAGCCTAGCGGGAGAAATAGATACGCAGTATTTT.

This clonotype was seen many times. The V and J genes are TRBV11-2 and TRBJ2-5; possible D gene TRBD1, 6 bases. CDR3 size: 14 residues. Trimming removed 5 bases at V and 9 bases at J, with 19 bases between. CDR1 SGHAT and CDR2 FQNNGV come from the germline V gene. CDR3 bases: TGTGCCAGCAGCGTACAGGGTCCGATTGCGGCCCAGTACTTC. Its protein product is CASSVQGPIAAQYF.

This clonotype was recorded a few times. The rearrangement links TRBV20-1 to TRBJ2-3; TRBD2 matches at 8 bases. V lost 6 bases, J lost 0 bases, and 5 bases stayed unmatched. The CDR3 is 14 residues long. CDR1 and CDR2 from the germline V gene are DFQATT and SNEGSKA (reference sequence). The CDR3 bases are TGCAGTGCAAGGACTAGCCGCAGCACAGATACGCAGTATTTT. Amino acid sequence: CSARTSRSTDTQYF.

This clonotype was counted only a few times. CDR3 amino acids: CASSELVAGGPSQETQYF. CDR3 coding DNA: TGTGCCAGCAGTGAGTTGGTAGCGGGAGGGCCATCCCAAGAGACCCAGTACTTC. This chain links TRBV2 with TRBJ2-5; 11 bases fit TRBD2. This CDR3 has 18 residues. The germline V gene encodes CDR1 SNHLY and CDR2 FYNNEI. The V and J ends lost 3 bases and 1 base, in that order; junction bases with no gene match: 10.

This clonotype was counted only a few times. The J gene is TRBJ2-5, the V gene TRBV10-3; D is tentatively TRBD1 or TRBD2 (5 bases each). V was trimmed by 4 bases and J by 7 bases, leaving 16 bases between them. Germline lookup yields CDR1 ENHRY and CDR2 SYGVKD. The CDR3 sequence is 14 residues long. Here the CDR3 reads CAISGDGTVGTQYF. As DNA, the CDR3 is TGTGCCATCAGTGGGGACGGTACGGTAGGGACCCAGTACTTC.

A few counts support this clonotype. The J gene is TRBJ1-5, the V gene TRBV30; possible D gene TRBD1, 6 bases. CDR3 size: 14 residues. V dropped 2 bases and J dropped 3 bases, with 11 bases sitting between them. Germline V lookup: CDR1 GTSNPN, CDR2 SVGIG (reference sequence). The CDR3 sequence: CAWSQDSSNQPQHF. Written as DNA, the CDR3 is TGTGCCTGGAGTCAGGACAGCTCCAATCAGCCCCAGCATTTT. The variable domain in full, with the rest retrieved from reference TRBV30 and TRBJ1-5, is SQTIHQWPATLVQPVGSPLSLECTVEGTSNPNLYWYRQAAGRGLQLLFYSVGIGQISSEVPQNLSASRPQDRQFILSSKKLLLSDSGFYLCAWSQDSSNQPQHFGDGTRLSIL.

This chain joins TRBV28 and TRBJ2-2; 8 bases agree with TRBD2. This CDR3 is 17 amino acids long. The ends lost 6 bases at V and 5 bases at J; junction bases unmatched: 14. CDR1 and CDR2 (germline): MDHEN, SYDVKM. This chain's CDR3 is CASRVGGRRDRTGELFF. CDR3 bases: TGTGCCAGCAGGGTCGGCGGGAGGAGAGATCGGACCGGGGAGCTGTTTTTT.

The CDR3 region has the DNA TGCAGTGCTAGAGATGTCCGATCTACGAGCTCCTACAATGAGCAGTTCTTC. This codes for CSARDVRSTSSYNEQFF. The rearrangement links TRBV20-1 to TRBJ2-1; D uncertain. Germline V gene lookup returns CDR1 DFQATT and CDR2 SNEGSKA (reference sequence). Trimming removed 0 bases from V and 0 bases from J, with 15 bases in between. This CDR3 has 17 amino acids.

This clonotype was seen a few times. V is TRBV2 and J is TRBJ2-7; 10 bases map to TRBD2. There are 16 residues in the CDR3. With 5 bases clipped from V and 6 bases from J, the junction kept 13 bases outside the gene matches. The germline gives CDR1 SNHLY, CDR2 FYNNEI. The CDR3 coding sequence is TGTGCCAGCAGTCCACCCCTCCTAGCGGGAGTCCGCGAGCAGTACTTC. Translating gives CASSPPLLAGVREQYF.

The chain uses TRBV28 and TRBJ1-1, with D possibly being TRBD1 (6 bases). V was shortened by 4 bases and J by 3 bases, with 18 bases between the two germline ends. CDR3 length equals 16 residues. Germline CDR1 MDHEN, CDR2 SYDVKM. The CDR3 loop reads CASSSEQGRLDTEAFF. CDR3 DNA sequence: TGTGCCAGCAGTTCCGAACAGGGAAGGTTGGACACTGAAGCTTTCTTT.

In this sample, this clonotype turned up many times. The genes are TRBV7-9 and TRBJ2-3; possible D gene TRBD2, 6 bases. CDR1 is SEHNR and CDR2 is FQNEAQ in the germline V gene (reference sequence). CDR3 length: 14 residues. V was clipped by 3 bases and J by 0 bases, with 7 bases between them. The CDR3 reads CASSLGTSTDTQYF. For the CDR3, the DNA is TGTGCCAGCAGCTTGGGGACTAGCACAGATACGCAGTATTTT.

This clonotype came up a few times. DNA for the CDR3: TGTGCCAGCAGCCCTACAGGGTACGCCAAAAACATTCAGTACTTC. It translates to CASSPTGYAKNIQYF. This chain uses TRBV11-1 with TRBJ2-4, with D tentatively TRBD1 (6 bases). V was shortened by 5 bases and J by 1 base, with 12 bases between the two germline ends. The CDR3 length is 15 residues. Germline V lookup: CDR1 SGHAT, CDR2 FQDESV (reference sequence).

This clonotype was found a few times. J is TRBJ2-2 and V is TRBV6-2 or TRBV6-3, with D unclear. The CDR3 totals 17 residues. CDR1 is MNHEY and CDR2 is SVGEGT in the germline V gene. V dropped 0 bases and J dropped 4 bases, with 15 bases sitting between them. This CDR3 is CASSYSPLAQPTGELFF. For the CDR3, the DNA is TGTGCCAGCAGTTACTCCCCCCTGGCCCAGCCCACCGGGGAGCTGTTTTTT.

The genes are TRBV29-1 and TRBJ2-4; D is unclear. Germline V gene sequence: CDR1 SQVTM, CDR2 ANQGSEA. The CDR3 length is 12 residues. V shed 5 bases and J shed 3 bases, with 8 bases lying between them. CDR3 region: CSVYLIKNIQYF. The CDR3 DNA follows: TGCAGCGTTTACTTGATCAAAAACATTCAGTACTTC.